Shown below are 2 T cell receptor beta chains from a single sample sequenced in a study of cytomegalovirus exposure and HLA in healthy donors. A multiplex PCR was run with 60 Vbeta primers and 13 Jbeta primers. The assay was immunoSEQ multiplex PCR, and TCRdb's table has in-frame clones only and misses some. The sample yields about 200,000 clones, about 81% seen once. The sequenced sample was PBMCs. The origin of the receptors is a woman aged 35 to 49 in good health and CMV-seronegative.

The V gene is TRBV7-3, the J gene TRBJ2-7, with TRBD1 identical over 8 bases. This CDR3 contains 13 residues. Germline values: CDR1 SGHTA, CDR2 FQGTGA. Trimming at V came to 5 bases and at J to 6 bases, leaving 6 bases not matched to a gene. CDR3 sequence reads: CASSPQQGGEQYF. In DNA, the CDR3 is TGTGCCAGCAGCCCTCAACAGGGGGGCGAGCAGTACTTC.

This clone appeared a few times. V usage is TRBV6-5 and J usage is TRBJ2-7; D possibly corresponds to TRBD2 (6 bases). CDR1 is MNHEY and CDR2 is SVGAGI in the germline V gene. The germline V and J ends were trimmed by 6 bases and 2 bases, with 17 bases remaining between them. The length of the CDR3 is 15 residues. CDR3 coding DNA: TGTGCCAGCAGCCAGCGACTAGGATCCCCCTACGAGCAGTACTTC. Translated, it gives CASSQRLGSPYEQYF.